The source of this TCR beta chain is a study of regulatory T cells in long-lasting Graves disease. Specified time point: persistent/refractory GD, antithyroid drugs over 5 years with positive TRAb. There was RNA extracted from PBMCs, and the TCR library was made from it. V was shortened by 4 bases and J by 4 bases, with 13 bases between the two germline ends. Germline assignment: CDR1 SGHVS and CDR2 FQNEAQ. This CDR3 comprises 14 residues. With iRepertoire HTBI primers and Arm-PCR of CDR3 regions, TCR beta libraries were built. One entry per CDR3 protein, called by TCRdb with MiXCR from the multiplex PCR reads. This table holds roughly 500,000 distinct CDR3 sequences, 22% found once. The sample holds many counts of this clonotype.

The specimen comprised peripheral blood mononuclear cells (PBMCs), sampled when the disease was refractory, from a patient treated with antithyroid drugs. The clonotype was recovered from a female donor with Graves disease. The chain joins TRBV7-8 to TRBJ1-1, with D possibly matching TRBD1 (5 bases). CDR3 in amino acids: CASSYREGTTEAFF. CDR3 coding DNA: TGTGCCAGCAGCTACCGAGAGGGGACCACTGAAGCTTTCTTT.